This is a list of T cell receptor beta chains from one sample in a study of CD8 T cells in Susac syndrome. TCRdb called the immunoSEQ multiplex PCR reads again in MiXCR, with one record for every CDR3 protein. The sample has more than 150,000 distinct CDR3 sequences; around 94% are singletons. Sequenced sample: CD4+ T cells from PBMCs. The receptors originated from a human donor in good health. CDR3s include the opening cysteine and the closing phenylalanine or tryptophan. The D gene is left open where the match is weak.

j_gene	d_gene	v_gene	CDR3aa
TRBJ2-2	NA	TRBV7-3	CASSLSNTGELFF
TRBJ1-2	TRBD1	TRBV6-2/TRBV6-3	CASSPAGTGGNYGYTF
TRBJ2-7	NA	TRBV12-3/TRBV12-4	CASSLFGRSYEQYF
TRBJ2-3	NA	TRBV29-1	CSVENLPQGGLTDTQYF
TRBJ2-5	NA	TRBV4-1	CASSQVDGWAQETQYF
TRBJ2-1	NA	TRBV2	CASSHPGPNEQFF
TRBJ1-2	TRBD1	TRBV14	CASSHWDRESGYTF
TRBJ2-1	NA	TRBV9	CASSVGRGEQFF
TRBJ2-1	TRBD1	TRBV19	CASSWGTGSEQFF
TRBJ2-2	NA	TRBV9	CASSHDSGELFF
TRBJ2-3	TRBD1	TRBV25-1	CASSQQGALTDTQYF
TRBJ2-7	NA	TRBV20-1	CSARAQDGSSYEQYF
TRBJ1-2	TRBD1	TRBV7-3	CASSLDREGGYTF
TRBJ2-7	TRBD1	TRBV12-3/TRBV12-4	CASSLGQATYEQYF
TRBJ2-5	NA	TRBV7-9	CASSLAQETQYF
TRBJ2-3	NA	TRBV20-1	CSARGRRMDTQYF
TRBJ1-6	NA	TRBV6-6	CASSYGRRTVVSPLHF
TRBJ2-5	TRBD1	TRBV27	CASGTGAQETQYF
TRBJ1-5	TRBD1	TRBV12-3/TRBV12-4	CASSSSRDRYSNQPQHF
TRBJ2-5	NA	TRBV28	CASSHQAAETQYF
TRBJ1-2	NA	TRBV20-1	CSARAQGGFGYTF
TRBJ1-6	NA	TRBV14	CASSQDPQGRGNSPLHF
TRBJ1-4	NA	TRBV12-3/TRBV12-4	CASSLAPGGAGEKLFF
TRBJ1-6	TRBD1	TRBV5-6	CASSLRDRVSASLHF
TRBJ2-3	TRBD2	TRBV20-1	CSARGLAGGTDTQYF
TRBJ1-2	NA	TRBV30	CAWNRRESGYTF
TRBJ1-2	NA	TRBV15	CATSRDRGAGYGYTF
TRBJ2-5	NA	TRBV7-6	CASSLQWRAAGETQYF
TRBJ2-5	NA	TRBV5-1	CASTLTDPAQETQYF
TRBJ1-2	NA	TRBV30	CAWSLSTNNYGYTF
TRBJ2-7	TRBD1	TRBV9	CASSVGGTGSSYEQYF